This T cell receptor beta chain is drawn from a study of T cells in Graves' hyperthyroidism and ophthalmopathy. Study context: Initial diagnosis, before any treatment, was when peripheral blood was collected.

This clonotype was counted between two and nine times. What it binds is not known. Authors of the study amplified TCR beta CDR3 regions from RNA transcripts. Using the HTBI primer set, a first-round RT-PCR was run on the TCR CDR3. TCRdb reprocessed the multiplex PCR reads with MiXCR, giving one entry per CDR3 protein. The table includes hundreds of thousands of distinct CDR3 sequences, 38% detected once. Study observations and caveats: Most thyroid clonotypes with frequency above 0.001 were detected in blood.

The CDR3 contains 15 residues. CDR1 is LNHDA, CDR2 SQIVND, per germline (reference sequence). The patients, who ranged from 18 to 65 in age, presented with newly diagnosed hyperthyroidism lasting under 2 months. The sequence derives from a young man with Graves' hyperthyroidism. The sequenced material came from blood. The genes are TRBV19 and TRBJ2-7; 9 bases match TRBD2. The J call is doubtful: the DNA matches TRBJ2-1 better. CDR3 amino acids: CASSPERGAYNEQFF. CDR3 DNA sequence: TGTGCCAGTAGTCCCGAGCGGGGGGCCTACAATGAGCAGTTCTTC.